These 25 T cell receptor beta chains originate from one sample sequenced in a study of blood T cells in healthy people across ages. Together with a sample-barcoded 5' primer, a J-beta primer mix was included in a second PCR lasting roughly 6 to 12 cycles. Via MiXCR, TCRdb re-called the 5' RACE reads, giving one row per CDR3 protein. The repertoire holds 550,000 to 750,000 distinct CDR3 sequences, with over 20% as singletons. Material for sequencing was blood. The receptor set was obtained from a man between 70 and 80 years old in good health.

This clonotype was seen repeatedly, ten times or more. As DNA, the CDR3 is TGTGCCAGCAGCTTAAGCGGGAGCGGGGAGACCCAGTACTTC. Translation: CASSLSGSGETQYF. The chain couples TRBV11-2 to TRBJ2-5, with 8 bases identical to TRBD2. CDR1 and CDR2 (germline): SGHAT, FQNNGV. The CDR3 is 14 amino acids. Germline trimming cut 2 bases from V and 5 bases from J; bases unmatched to any gene: 4.

This clonotype has just a few counts. It may be a read error: a sequence one base away is much more abundant. This chain uses TRBV7-8 with TRBJ1-1; D perhaps matches TRBD1 (5 bases). The germline CDR1 and CDR2 sequences are SGHVS and FQNEAQ. The V and J ends lost 5 bases and 2 bases respectively, with 12 bases between them. The CDR3 loop spans 14 amino acids. The CDR3 region has the DNA TGTGCCAGCAGCCACGGCAGGACAAACACTGAAGCTTTCTTT. Its translation is CASSHGRTNTEAFF.

This clonotype came up a few times. The V call is TRBV7-9, the J call TRBJ2-1; 10 nucleotides match TRBD2. Trimming cost V 4 bases and J 5 bases; bases outside gene matches: 14. CDR1 and CDR2 from the germline V gene are SEHNR and FQNEAQ (reference sequence). CDR3 length equals 18 residues. This CDR3 reads CASSSTGLAEDGNNEQFF. As DNA, the CDR3 is TGTGCCAGCAGCTCCACTGGACTAGCGGAGGACGGCAACAATGAGCAGTTCTTC.

The chain uses TRBV12-3 or TRBV12-4 and TRBJ2-5; weak D call: TRBD2 (6 bases). Deletions cut 3 bases from V and 2 bases from J, with 28 bases between. The CDR3 loop spans 20 amino acids. For the CDR3, the DNA is TGTGCCAGCAGTTTTACTGGTCTAGCGAAGGAATATCACCCGCAAGAGACCCAGTACTTC. As protein: CASSFTGLAKEYHPQETQYF.

This clonotype was seen more than once but under ten times. This rearrangement joins TRBV14 to TRBJ2-5; 13 bases agree with TRBD2. Gene TRBJ2-1 matches the end of the DNA better, so the J call may be wrong. CDR3 length equals 15 residues. Germline loops: CDR1 SGHDN, CDR2 FVKESK. For the CDR3, the DNA is TGTGCCAGCAGTCAAACTAGCGGGAGGGCGGTTGAGCAGTTCTTC. It specifies CASSQTSGRAVEQFF.

This clonotype was seen at least ten times. V usage is TRBV7-9 and J usage is TRBJ1-2; a possible D gene is TRBD1 (5 bases). CDR1 is SEHNR and CDR2 is FQNEAQ in the germline V gene (reference sequence). This CDR3 has 15 amino acids. The germline V and J ends were trimmed by 0 bases and 2 bases, with 10 bases remaining between them. Here the CDR3 reads CASSLARDWNYGYTF. The CDR3, as DNA: TGTGCCAGCAGCTTAGCCCGGGACTGGAACTATGGCTACACCTTC.

The chain carries TRBV20-1 and TRBJ2-1, with 13 bases matching TRBD2. The CDR3 totals 16 residues. Trimming took 3 bases from V and 5 from J; bases not matched to a gene: 7. Germline V gene lookup returns CDR1 DFQATT and CDR2 SNEGSKA (reference sequence). The CDR3: CSASLTSGRGNNEQFF. CDR3 bases: TGCAGTGCTAGTCTAACTAGCGGGAGGGGGAACAATGAGCAGTTCTTC.

This chain uses TRBV25-1 with TRBJ2-3; perhaps TRBD2 as D (6 bases). The germline V gene has CDR1 MGHDK and CDR2 SYGVNS. This CDR3 has 14 amino acids. Trimming pared 3 bases from V and 6 bases from J, leaving 13 bases between. CDR3 residues: CASSEGLVPDTQYF. The CDR3 coding sequence is TGTGCCAGCAGTGAGGGACTTGTACCGGATACGCAGTATTTT.

At least ten counts were recorded for this clonotype. The V gene is TRBV7-2, the J gene TRBJ2-1; weak D call: TRBD2 (6 bases). The V gene lost 2 bases and the J gene lost 4 bases, with 12 bases spanning the gap. CDR1 is SGHTA and CDR2 is FQGNSA in the germline V gene. The CDR3 contains 15 residues. In DNA, the CDR3 is TGTGCCAGCAGCTTACGGTTAGCGGCTTACAATGAGCAGTTCTTC. Translating it yields CASSLRLAAYNEQFF.

The CDR3 nucleotides read TGTGCCAGCAGCCATCTAGCGGGAGGCGAGACCCAGTACTTC. Amino acid sequence: CASSHLAGGETQYF. The chain employs TRBV3-1 and TRBJ2-5; TRBD2 matches at 11 bases. The CDR3 loop spans 14 amino acids. Germline V CDR1 and CDR2: LGHDT, YNNKEL (reference sequence). V lost 3 bases and J lost 5; bases outside the gene matches: 2.

CDR3 DNA: TGTGCCAGCAGCGCTAGCACCGGGACTAACAATGAGCAGTTCTTC. This gives the protein CASSASTGTNNEQFF. This chain uses TRBV9 with TRBJ2-1, with 7 nucleotides matching TRBD2. This CDR3 contains 15 residues. V lost 3 bases, J lost 5 bases, and 8 bases stayed unmatched. Looked up from germline, CDR1 is SGDLS and CDR2 is YYNGEE.

This clonotype was observed at least ten times. This sequence joins TRBV6-5 and TRBJ2-5; 10 bases map to TRBD1. V was pared by 11 bases and J by 2 bases, with 8 bases of the junction left unmatched. This CDR3 has 14 residues. Germline V gives CDR1 MNHEY, CDR2 SVGAGI. The CDR3 sequence: CAPVTGGFQETQYF. Written as DNA, the CDR3 is TGTGCCCCCGTGACAGGGGGCTTTCAAGAGACCCAGTACTTC.

This clonotype was found many times. The V gene is TRBV29-1, the J gene TRBJ2-5; 8 bases are a match to TRBD2. V lost 2 bases, J lost 4 bases, and 12 bases stayed unmatched. Germline CDR1 SQVTM, CDR2 ANQGSEA. The CDR3 is 16 residues long. The CDR3 sequence is CSVEIAREAHLETQYF. DNA of the CDR3: TGCAGCGTTGAAATCGCGCGGGAGGCCCACCTAGAGACCCAGTACTTC.

The gene calls are TRBV6-1 and TRBJ2-2, with D hard to call. This CDR3 has 15 residues. The germline V gene encodes CDR1 MNHNS and CDR2 SASEGT. The V gene lost 2 bases and the J gene lost 3 bases, with 10 bases spanning the gap. Written as DNA, the CDR3 is TGTGCCAGCAGTGAACAACTTATCTACACCGGGGAGCTGTTTTTT. Translation gives CASSEQLIYTGELFF.

This sequence joins TRBV9 and TRBJ2-5; either TRBD1 or TRBD2 may fit D (5 bases each). The length of the CDR3 is 16 residues. Germline-derived CDR1 and CDR2 are SGDLS and YYNGEE. Trimming cost V 4 bases and J 3 bases, with 19 bases left between them. CDR3 bases: TGTGCCAGCAGCCCGAGGGGCGCAGGCGAGAAAGAGACCCAGTACTTC. This encodes CASSPRGAGEKETQYF.

This clonotype has at least ten counts. The V call is TRBV28, the J call TRBJ1-5, with 9 bases identical to TRBD1. V dropped 6 bases and J dropped 5; count of bases not matched to a gene: 8. Per germline, CDR1 MDHEN and CDR2 SYDVKM. The CDR3 totals 15 residues. In DNA, the CDR3 is TGTGCCAGCAGCCTTGGACAGGGGCGACATCAGCCCCAGCATTTT. Its translation: CASSLGQGRHQPQHF.

This clonotype has only a few counts. V usage is TRBV12-3 or TRBV12-4 and J usage is TRBJ2-7, with D tentatively TRBD1 (6 bases). Trimming cost V 8 bases and J 2 bases, with 10 bases left between them. This CDR3 is 12 amino acids long. The CDR3 loop is CASGQQAYEQYF. CDR3 in DNA: TGTGCCAGCGGACAGCAGGCCTACGAGCAGTACTTC.

This sequence joins TRBV6-6 and TRBJ2-2; the match to TRBD2 covers 13 bases. Germline loops: CDR1 MNHNY, CDR2 SVGAGI (reference sequence). CDR3 length: 15 amino acids. The trim removed 6 bases at V and 4 bases at J, leaving 2 bases unmatched. CDR3 in DNA: TGTGCCAGCAGACTAGCGGGAGGGTTCACCGGGGAGCTGTTTTTT. Translating gives CASRLAGGFTGELFF.

The chain joins TRBV6-1 to TRBJ2-5; D is unresolved. Germline V lookup: CDR1 MNHNS, CDR2 SASEGT. V lost 6 bases and J lost 2, with 16 bases in between. The CDR3 consists of 15 residues. CDR3 nucleotides: TGTGCCAGCAGAGAATCTAGGGCGCGACAAGAGACCCAGTACTTC. Its protein is CASRESRARQETQYF.

The chain has TRBV6-1 and TRBJ1-4, with D hard to call. Trimming removed 8 bases at V and 7 bases at J, with 17 bases between. The CDR3 covers 14 residues. From germline, CDR1 is MNHNS and CDR2 SASEGT. This CDR3 reads CASGREVFLEKLFF. As DNA, the CDR3 is TGTGCCAGCGGCCGGGAAGTATTCCTTGAAAAACTGTTTTTT.

This chain joins TRBV20-1 and TRBJ2-1; D unresolved. This CDR3 comprises 12 residues. Trimming cost V 7 bases and J 3 bases, with 10 bases left between them. Germline V gives CDR1 DFQATT, CDR2 SNEGSKA (reference sequence). In nucleotides, the CDR3 is TGCAGTGTAAAGACTGTCTACAATGAGCAGTTCTTC. It translates to CSVKTVYNEQFF.

This clonotype has only a few counts. This chain uses TRBV4-3 with TRBJ2-1; 7 bases line up with TRBD2. The CDR3 consists of 17 residues. CDR1 is LGHNA, CDR2 YSLEER, per germline. V gave up 1 base and J gave up 9 bases; unmatched junction bases: 15. In DNA form, the CDR3 reads TGCGCCAGCAGCCAAGGGTTAGCGGGCCCTATGGGGGTTGAGCAGTTCTTC. This encodes CASSQGLAGPMGVEQFF.

The table lists this clonotype with a few counts. The chain is built from TRBV5-1 and TRBJ2-5; possibly TRBD1 or TRBD2 for D (5 bases each). The DNA end favors TRBJ2-7, so the J call may be wrong. Germline-derived CDR1 and CDR2 are SGHRS and YFSETQ. The CDR3 is 13 residues long. The CDR3 region has the DNA TGCGCCAGCAGCTTGGGGGACGCGAGCGAGCAGTACTTC. Translated, it gives CASSLGDASEQYF.

V usage is TRBV7-2 and J usage is TRBJ2-6, with 7 bases lining up with TRBD1. The trim removed 1 base at V and 12 bases at J, leaving 9 bases unmatched. Per the germline V gene, CDR1 is SGHTA and CDR2 is FQGNSA. This CDR3 is 15 amino acids long. The CDR3 region is CASSLGGTDLLVLTF. CDR3 in DNA: TGTGCCAGCAGCTTAGGGGGGACAGACCTGCTCGTCCTGACTTTC.

The chain recombines TRBV28 with TRBJ2-5, with 10 nucleotides matching TRBD1. J gave up 3 bases and V 4 bases, and 5 bases lay outside the gene matches. The CDR3 is 15 residues long. CDR1 is MDHEN, CDR2 SYDVKM, per germline. The chain's CDR3 is CASSSGQGREETQYF. The CDR3 nucleotides are TGTGCCAGCAGTTCGGGACAGGGGCGGGAAGAGACCCAGTACTTC.